This T cell receptor beta chain was found in a study of memory CD4+ T cells and cytomegalovirus serostatus. For the study at large: This sample comes from healthy Belgian adults, fewer than 10 CMV seropositive, around 26 seronegative.

This clone showed up just a few times. CDR3 length: 15 residues. Looked up from germline, CDR1 is SGHTA and CDR2 is FQGNSA. The germline V and J ends were trimmed by 8 bases and 4 bases, with 20 bases remaining between them. Original methodology: After removing out-of-frame reads, 2 million to 2.5 million distinct TCRbeta sequences remained. The method was immunoSEQ multiplex PCR; TCRdb's version includes in-frame clones alone and lacks a portion of them. V and J calls and clone size are copied from that table; D and trimming were computed from the DNA. The data contain 40,000 to 50,000 clones, just over 75% of them seen just once; the ten biggest clones take up about 1.9%. The sort gate was single viable CD3+CD4+CD8-CD45RO+ cells for memory CD4+ T cells. CMV serostatus came from serum IgG against pp150, pp28, p38, p52. CD4+ T cells were isolated by positive magnetic selection.

The chain carries TRBV7-2 and TRBJ1-2; weak D call: TRBD1 (5 bases). Sequenced input: memory CD4+ T cells from blood. The TCR comes from an adult in good health and CMV-seronegative. In DNA, the CDR3 is TGTGCCAGCTCGGGGGGGGTAACTGGCACCTATGGCTACACCTTC. Amino acid sequence: CASSGGVTGTYGYTF.